This T cell receptor (beta chain) was found in a study of response to subunit inactivated influenza vaccine. Study findings and constraints: Each seasonal flu vaccination may recruit only limited new T cells, authors suggested.

A remark on this clonotype: Antigen: not known.

There are 15 residues in the CDR3. With V trimmed by 5 bases and J by 7 bases, 7 bases remained unmatched. Germline loops: CDR1 ENHRY, CDR2 SYGVKD. Using its own MiXCR run on the RT-PCR reads, TCRdb lists one record per CDR3 protein. The profile shows 650,000 to 800,000 distinct CDR3 sequences, about 18% of them singletons. The chain joins TRBV10-3 to TRBJ2-2; 10 bases fit TRBD2. The clonotype originates from a man aged 45-60 years who received an inactivated influenza vaccine. The sample was PBMCs from blood, taken about 5 days after vaccination. CDR3 loop: CAISPSGSPVGELFF. The CDR3 DNA reads as TGTGCCATCAGTCCTAGCGGGAGCCCTGTCGGGGAGCTGTTTTTT.